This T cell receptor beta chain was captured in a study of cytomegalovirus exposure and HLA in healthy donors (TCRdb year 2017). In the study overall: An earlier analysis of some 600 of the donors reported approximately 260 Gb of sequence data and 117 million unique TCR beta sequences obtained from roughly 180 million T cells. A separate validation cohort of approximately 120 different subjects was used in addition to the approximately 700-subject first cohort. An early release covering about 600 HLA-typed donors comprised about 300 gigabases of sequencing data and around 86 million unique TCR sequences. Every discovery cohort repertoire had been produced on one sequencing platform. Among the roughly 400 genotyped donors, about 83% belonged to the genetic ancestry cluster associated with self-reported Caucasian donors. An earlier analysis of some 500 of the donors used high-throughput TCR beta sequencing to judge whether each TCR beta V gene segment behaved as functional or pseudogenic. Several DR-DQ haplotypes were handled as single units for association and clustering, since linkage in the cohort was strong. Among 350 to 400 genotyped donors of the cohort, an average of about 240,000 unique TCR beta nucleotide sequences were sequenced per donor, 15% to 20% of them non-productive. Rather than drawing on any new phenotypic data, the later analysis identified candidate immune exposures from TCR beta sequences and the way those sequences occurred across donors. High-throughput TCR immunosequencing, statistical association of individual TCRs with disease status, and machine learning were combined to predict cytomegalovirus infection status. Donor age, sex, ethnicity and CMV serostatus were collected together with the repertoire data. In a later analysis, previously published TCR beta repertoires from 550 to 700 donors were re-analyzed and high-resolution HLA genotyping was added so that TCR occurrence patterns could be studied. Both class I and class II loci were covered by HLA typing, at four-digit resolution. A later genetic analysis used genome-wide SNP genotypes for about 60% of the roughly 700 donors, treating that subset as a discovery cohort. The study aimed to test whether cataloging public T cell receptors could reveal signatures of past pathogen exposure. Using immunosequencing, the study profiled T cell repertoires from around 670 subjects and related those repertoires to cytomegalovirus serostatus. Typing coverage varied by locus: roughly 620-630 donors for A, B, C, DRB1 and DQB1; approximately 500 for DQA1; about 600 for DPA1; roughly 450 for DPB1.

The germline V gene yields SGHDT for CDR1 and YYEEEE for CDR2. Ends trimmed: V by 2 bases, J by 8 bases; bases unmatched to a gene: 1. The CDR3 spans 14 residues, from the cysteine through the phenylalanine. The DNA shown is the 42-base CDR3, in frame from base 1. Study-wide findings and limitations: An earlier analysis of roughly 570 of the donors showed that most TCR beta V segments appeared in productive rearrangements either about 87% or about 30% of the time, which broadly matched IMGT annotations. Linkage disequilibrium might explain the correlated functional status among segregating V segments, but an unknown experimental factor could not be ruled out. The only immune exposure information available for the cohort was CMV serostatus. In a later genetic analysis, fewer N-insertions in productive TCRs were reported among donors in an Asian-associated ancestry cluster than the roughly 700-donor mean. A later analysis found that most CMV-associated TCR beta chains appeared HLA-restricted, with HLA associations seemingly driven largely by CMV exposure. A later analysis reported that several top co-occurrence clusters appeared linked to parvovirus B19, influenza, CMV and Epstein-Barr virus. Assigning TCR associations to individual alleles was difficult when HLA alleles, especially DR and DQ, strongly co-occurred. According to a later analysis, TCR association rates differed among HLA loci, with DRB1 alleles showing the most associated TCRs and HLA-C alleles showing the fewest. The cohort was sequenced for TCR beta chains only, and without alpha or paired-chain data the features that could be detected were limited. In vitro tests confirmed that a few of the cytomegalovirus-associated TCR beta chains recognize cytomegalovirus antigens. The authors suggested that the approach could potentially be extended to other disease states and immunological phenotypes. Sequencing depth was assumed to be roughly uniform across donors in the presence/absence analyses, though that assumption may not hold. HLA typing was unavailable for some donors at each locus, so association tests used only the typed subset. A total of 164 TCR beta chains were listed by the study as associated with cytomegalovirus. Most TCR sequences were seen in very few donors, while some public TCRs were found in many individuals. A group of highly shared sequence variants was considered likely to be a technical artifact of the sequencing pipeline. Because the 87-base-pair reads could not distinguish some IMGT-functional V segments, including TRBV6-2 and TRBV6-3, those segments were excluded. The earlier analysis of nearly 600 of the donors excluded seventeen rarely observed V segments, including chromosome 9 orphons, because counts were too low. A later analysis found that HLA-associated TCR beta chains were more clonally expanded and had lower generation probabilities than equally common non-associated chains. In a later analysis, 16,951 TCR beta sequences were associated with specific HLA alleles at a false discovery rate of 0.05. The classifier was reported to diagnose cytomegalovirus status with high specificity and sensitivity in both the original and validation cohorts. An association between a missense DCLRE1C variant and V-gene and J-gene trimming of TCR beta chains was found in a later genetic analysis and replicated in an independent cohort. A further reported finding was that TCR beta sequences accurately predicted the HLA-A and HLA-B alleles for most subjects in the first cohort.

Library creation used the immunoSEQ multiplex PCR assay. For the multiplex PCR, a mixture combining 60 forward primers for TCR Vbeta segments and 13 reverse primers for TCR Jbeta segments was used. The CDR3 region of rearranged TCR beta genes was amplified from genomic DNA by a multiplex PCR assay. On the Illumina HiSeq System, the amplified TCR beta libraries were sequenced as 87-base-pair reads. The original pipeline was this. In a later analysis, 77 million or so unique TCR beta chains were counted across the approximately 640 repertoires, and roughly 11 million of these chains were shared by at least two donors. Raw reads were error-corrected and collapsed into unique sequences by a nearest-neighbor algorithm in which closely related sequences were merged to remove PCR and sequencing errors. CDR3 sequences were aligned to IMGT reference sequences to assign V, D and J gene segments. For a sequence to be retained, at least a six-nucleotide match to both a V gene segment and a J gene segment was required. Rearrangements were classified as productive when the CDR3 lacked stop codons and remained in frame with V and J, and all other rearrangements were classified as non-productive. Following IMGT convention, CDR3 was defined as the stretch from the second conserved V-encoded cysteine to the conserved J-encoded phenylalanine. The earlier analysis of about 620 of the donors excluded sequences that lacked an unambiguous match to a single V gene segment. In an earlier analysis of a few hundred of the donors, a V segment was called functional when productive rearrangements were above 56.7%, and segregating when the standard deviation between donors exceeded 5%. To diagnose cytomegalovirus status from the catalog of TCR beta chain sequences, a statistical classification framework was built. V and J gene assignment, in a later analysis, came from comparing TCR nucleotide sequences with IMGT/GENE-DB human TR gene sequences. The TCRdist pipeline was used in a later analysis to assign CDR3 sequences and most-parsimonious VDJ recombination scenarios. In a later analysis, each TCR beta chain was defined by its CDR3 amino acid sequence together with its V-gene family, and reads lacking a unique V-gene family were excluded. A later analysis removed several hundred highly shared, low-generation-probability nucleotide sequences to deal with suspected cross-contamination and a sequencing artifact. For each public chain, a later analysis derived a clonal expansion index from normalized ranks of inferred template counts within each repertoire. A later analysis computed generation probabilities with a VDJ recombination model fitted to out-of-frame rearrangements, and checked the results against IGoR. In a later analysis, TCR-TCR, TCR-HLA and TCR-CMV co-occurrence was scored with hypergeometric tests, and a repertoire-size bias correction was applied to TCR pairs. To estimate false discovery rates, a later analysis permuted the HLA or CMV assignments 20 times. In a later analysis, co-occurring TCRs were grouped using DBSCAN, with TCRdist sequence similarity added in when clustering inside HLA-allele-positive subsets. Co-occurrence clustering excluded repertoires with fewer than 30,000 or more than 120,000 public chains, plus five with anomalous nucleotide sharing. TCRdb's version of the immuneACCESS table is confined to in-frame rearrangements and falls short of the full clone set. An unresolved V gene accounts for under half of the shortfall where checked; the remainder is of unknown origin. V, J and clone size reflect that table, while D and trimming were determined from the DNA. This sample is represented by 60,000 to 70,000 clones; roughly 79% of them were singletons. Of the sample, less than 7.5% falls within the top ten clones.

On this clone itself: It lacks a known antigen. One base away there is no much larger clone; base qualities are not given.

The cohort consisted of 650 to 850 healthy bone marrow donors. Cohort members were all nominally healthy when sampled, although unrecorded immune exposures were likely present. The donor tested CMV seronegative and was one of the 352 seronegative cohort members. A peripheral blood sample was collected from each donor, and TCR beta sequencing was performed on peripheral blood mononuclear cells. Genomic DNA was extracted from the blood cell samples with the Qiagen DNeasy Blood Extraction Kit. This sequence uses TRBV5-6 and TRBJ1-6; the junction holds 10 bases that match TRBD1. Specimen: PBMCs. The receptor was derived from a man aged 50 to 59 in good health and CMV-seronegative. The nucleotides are TGTGCCAGCAGCTTAGGACAGGGGGATTCACCCCTCCACTTT. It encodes CASSLGQGDSPLHF.